This TCR beta chain originates from a study of shared clonotypes between healthy human individuals. Trimming cost V 6 bases and J 9 bases; bases outside gene matches: 9. Germline V lookup: CDR1 SQVTM, CDR2 ANQGSEA. The CDR3 loop spans 13 amino acids. The protocol was immunoSEQ multiplex PCR, while the TCRdb copy is restricted to in-frame clones and leaves out a portion. The table records some 470,000 clones, 75% to 85% of them present only once. Input material: PBMCs. The chain joins TRBV29-1 to TRBJ2-1, with 9 bases lining up with TRBD2. This TCR came from a woman between 40 and 55 years old in good health. Some clones in this sample may be carry-over from other donors' samples. CDR3 residues: CSVQAGGGGEQFF. The DNA of the CDR3 is TGCAGCGTACAAGCGGGAGGAGGGGGTGAGCAGTTCTTC.